These T cell receptor beta chains were read from a single sample in a study of identical twins. TCRdb reanalysed the 5' RACE reads using MiXCR and keeps one entry per CDR3 protein. This sample has just over 450,000 distinct CDR3 sequences; approximately 15% occur once, and the top ten carry around 0.57%. This sample also belongs to another study, concerning yellow fever vaccine responses in identical twins.

The sequenced material came from CD4+ T cells sorted from blood. The receptors shown here come from a woman younger than 35 in good health. Both conserved end residues are part of each CDR3. The order of the fields is J gene, clone size, V gene, D gene, CDR3 DNA, CDR3 protein. A D gene is named only where the DNA matches it firmly. Size values are once, few and many counts, or a class for expanded clones, and some rows have none.

TRBJ2-5	-	TRBV13	-	TGTGCCAGCAGCTTTCGAAAGGGTTTGTCGGAGACCCAGTACTTC	CASSFRKGLSETQYF
TRBJ2-5	few	TRBV29-1	-	TGCAGCGCATACGGGGGTCAAGAGACCCAGTACTTC	CSAYGGQETQYF
TRBJ2-1	few	TRBV5-5	-	TGTGCCAGCAGCTTTAAGAGGGAGGCCCGAAACTTTTACAATGAGCAGTTCTTC	CASSFKREARNFYNEQFF
TRBJ2-1	-	TRBV7-7	-	TGTGCTAGCAGCTTAGCGTACCAAGATAATGAGCAGTTCTTC	CASSLAYQDNEQFF
TRBJ2-1	few	TRBV10-2	-	TGCGCCAGCTGGAAAAGTCCCAATGAGCAGTTCTTC	CASWKSPNEQFF
TRBJ1-1	many	TRBV5-6	TRBD1	TGTGCCAGCAGCCTCGCAGGGGGAAGTACTGAAGCTTTCTTT	CASSLAGGSTEAFF
TRBJ2-7	few	TRBV29-1	-	TGCAGCGTTGAAACAGGAGCGGGCTACGAGCAGTACTTC	CSVETGAGYEQYF
TRBJ2-7	-	TRBV20-1	TRBD2	TGCAGTGCTAGAGTAGCTACTAGCGGGATAGGTTGGGACGAGCAGTACTTC	CSARVATSGIGWDEQYF
TRBJ2-3	many	TRBV2	-	TGTGCCAGCAGTGAAGAGGTGGTAAGCACAGATACGCAGTATTTT	CASSEEVVSTDTQYF
TRBJ2-5	many	TRBV7-3	TRBD1	TGTGCCAGCAGCCCGCTGGGGGACAGGGGAGAGACCCAGTACTTC	CASSPLGDRGETQYF
TRBJ1-2	few	TRBV4-2	-	TGTGCCAGCAGCCAAGAGGAAGGCTACACCTTC	CASSQEEGYTF
TRBJ2-3	-	TRBV27	-	TGTGCCAGCAGTTACACAGCGGGTACGCAGTATTTT	CASSYTAGTQYF
TRBJ2-5	-	TRBV2	TRBD2	TGTGCCAGCCGGAGCGGGGGGGCCGTTGAGACCCAGTACTTC	CASRSGGAVETQYF
TRBJ1-5	-	TRBV10-3	-	TGTGCCATCAGCCCGGGCCCGGCAAATCAGCCCCAGCATTTT	CAISPGPANQPQHF
TRBJ1-2	once	TRBV28	-	TGTGCCAGCAGTTTACCCAGGGACGGTAAGGGCCCTGACTACACCTTC	CASSLPRDGKGPDYTF
TRBJ2-5	-	TRBV15	TRBD2	TGTGCCACCAGCACCCAACCCGCGGGAGGGCAAGAGACCCAGTACTTC	CATSTQPAGGQETQYF
TRBJ2-1	-	TRBV24-1	-	TGTGCCACCAGTGGGATAGGACAGCGCTACAATGAGCAGTTCTTC	CATSGIGQRYNEQFF
TRBJ2-2	-	TRBV3-1	-	TGTGCCAGCAGCCCTCACACCACCGGGGAGCTGTTTTTT	CASSPHTTGELFF
TRBJ2-1	few	TRBV5-5	-	TGTGCCAGCAGCGCCCGGGACGGAGCATACAATGAGCAGTTCTTC	CASSARDGAYNEQFF
TRBJ2-7	-	TRBV7-9	-	TGTGCCAGCAGCCCCCAGTGGGGCACCTACGAGCAGTACTTC	CASSPQWGTYEQYF
TRBJ2-3	-	TRBV20-1	-	TGCAGTGCTAGAAAGGCGGTAGGGGTTACTGAGTGGGATACGCAGTATTTT	CSARKAVGVTEWDTQYF
TRBJ2-7	-	TRBV11-2	-	TGTGCCAGCAGCTTCGCACTAGCAGATTTCTACGAGCAGTACTTC	CASSFALADFYEQYF
TRBJ2-5	-	TRBV5-6	TRBD2	TGTGCCAGCAGCTTGATGGGACTAGCGGCCTTTTACGAGACCCAGTACTTC	CASSLMGLAAFYETQYF
TRBJ2-1	few	TRBV2	-	TGTGCCAGCACCCTTAGTCGGGGGAAGTCCTACAATGAGCAGTTCTTC	CASTLSRGKSYNEQFF
TRBJ2-1	-	TRBV4-3	-	TGCGCCAGCAGCCAAGAGGCTAGGGTAGTACGGGCTGAGCAGTTCTTC	CASSQEARVVRAEQFF
TRBJ1-1	-	TRBV6-5	TRBD1	TGTGCCAGCAGTTGGGGAAACAGGGGCTGGAACACTGAAGCTTTCTTT	CASSWGNRGWNTEAFF
TRBJ2-5	many	TRBV25-1	-	TGTGCCAGCAGTGATGCAGGGGCCCTTACTGGGACCCAGTACTTC	CASSDAGALTGTQYF
TRBJ2-3	few	TRBV7-9	TRBD2	TGTGCCAGCAGCCCTGGACTAGCGGCAAACACAGATACGCAGTATTTT	CASSPGLAANTDTQYF
TRBJ1-1	-	TRBV20-1	-	TGCAGTGCTAGAGATGGTCTCCGCGGCGGTATGAACACTGAAGCTTTCTTT	CSARDGLRGGMNTEAFF
TRBJ2-7	-	TRBV3-1	TRBD1	TGTGCCAGCAGCCAGGCCCGAGGACAGGGAGCCTACGAGCAGTACTTC	CASSQARGQGAYEQYF
TRBJ2-2	-	TRBV18	-	TGTGCCAGCTCACCACAGGGTTCGAACACCGGGGAGCTGTTTTTT	CASSPQGSNTGELFF
TRBJ1-1	-	TRBV20-1	TRBD1	TGCAGTGCTAGAGCCCCCGGGACAGGGAACACTGAAGCTTTCTTT	CSARAPGTGNTEAFF
TRBJ2-3	-	TRBV2	-	TGTGCCAGCAGGAGGGATCCCCCAGATACGCAGTATTTT	CASRRDPPDTQYF
TRBJ2-7	-	TRBV27	TRBD2	TGTGCCAGCAGTTCCCGAAAACACCGACTAGCGGGGGGGCCGCATCCTTTTCACGAGCAGTACTTC	CASSSRKHRLAGGPHPFHEQYF
TRBJ2-6	few	TRBV3-1	TRBD1	TGTGCCAGCAGCCCCACCCGGGACAGGGGGTTTGGGGCCAACGTCCTGACTTTC	CASSPTRDRGFGANVLTF
TRBJ2-1	few	TRBV6-2/TRBV6-3	-	TGTGCCAGCAGTCCCTTTGTGACTGTAAGCAGACCCAATGAGCAGTTCTTC	CASSPFVTVSRPNEQFF
TRBJ2-1	few	TRBV6-4	TRBD2	TGTGCCAGCAGTGGCCCTAGCGGGAGTAGGGAGCAGTTCTTC	CASSGPSGSREQFF
TRBJ2-1	-	TRBV30	TRBD1	TGTGCCTGGAGCCAACCCGGGACAGACAATGAGCAGTTCTTC	CAWSQPGTDNEQFF
TRBJ1-2	-	TRBV4-1	TRBD1	TGCGCCAGCAGGAGCGGACAGGGGGTTTATGGCTACACCTTC	CASRSGQGVYGYTF
TRBJ1-2	few	TRBV30	-	TGTGCCTGGAGCCAACAGGGTTACTTTAACTATGGCTACACCTTC	CAWSQQGYFNYGYTF